This T cell receptor beta chain appears in the sequencing data of a study of technical replicates of blood from a handful of donors. Germline CDR1 reads ENHRY; CDR2 reads SYGVKD. Germline trimming cut 3 bases from V and 3 bases from J; bases unmatched to any gene: 5. There are 16 residues in the CDR3. Produced via immunoSEQ multiplex PCR; TCRdb's table is partial and in-frame only. The sample carries around 60,000 clones, over 90% recorded once. The chain carries TRBV10-3 and TRBJ2-1; TRBD2 matches 10 bases. The sample comprised PBMCs. The TCR sequence derives from a human donor in good health. Some clones in this sample may be carry-over from other donors' samples. CDR3 in DNA: TGTGCCATCAGTGATTCTAGCGGGGGACTCTACAATGAGCAGTTCTTC. Translation: CAISDSSGGLYNEQFF.